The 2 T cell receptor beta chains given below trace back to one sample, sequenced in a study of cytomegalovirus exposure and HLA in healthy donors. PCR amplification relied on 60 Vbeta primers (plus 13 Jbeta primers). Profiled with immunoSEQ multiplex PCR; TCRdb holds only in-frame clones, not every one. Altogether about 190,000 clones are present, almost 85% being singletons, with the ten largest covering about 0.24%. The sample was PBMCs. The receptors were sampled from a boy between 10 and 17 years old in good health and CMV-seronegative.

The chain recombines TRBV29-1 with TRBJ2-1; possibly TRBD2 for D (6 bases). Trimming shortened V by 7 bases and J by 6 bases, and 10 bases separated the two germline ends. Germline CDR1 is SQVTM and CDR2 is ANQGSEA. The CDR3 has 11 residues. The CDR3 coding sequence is TGCAGCGCCAGGGACTTCAATGAGCAGTTCTTC. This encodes CSARDFNEQFF.

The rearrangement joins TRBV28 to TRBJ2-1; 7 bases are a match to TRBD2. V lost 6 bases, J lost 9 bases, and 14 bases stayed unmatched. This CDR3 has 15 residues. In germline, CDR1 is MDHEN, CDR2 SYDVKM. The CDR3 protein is CASSLKRRETFEQFF. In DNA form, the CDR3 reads TGTGCCAGCAGCCTAAAGCGGCGGGAGACTTTTGAGCAGTTCTTC.